This T cell receptor (beta chain) originates from a study of long-term antiretroviral therapy in people with HIV. The run of the v3.0 immunoSEQ assay was at survey level. Using immunoSEQ multiplex PCR, the repertoire was profiled, and TCRdb retains in-frame clones only, with some absent. The top ten clones hold about 6% of a sample with about 39,000 clones, more than 80% of them seen once. The CDR3 covers 15 residues. V shed 0 bases and J 10 bases; nucleotides not matched to a gene: 6. CDR1 and CDR2 (germline): MNHNY, SVGAGI (reference sequence). United States facilities provided treatment to all participants with HIV.

This chain links TRBV6-6 with TRBJ1-6, with 7 nucleotides matching TRBD1. This clonotype originated in a woman aged 50 to 60 with HIV. The sample consisted of unsorted PBMCs, taken 3.1 years after starting antiretroviral therapy. CDR3 sequence reads: CASSYSGQEGSPLHF. Written as DNA, the CDR3 is TGTGCCAGCAGTTACTCCGGACAGGAGGGCTCACCCCTCCACTTT.